This T cell receptor (beta chain) was recorded in a study of T cells in Graves' hyperthyroidism and ophthalmopathy. Study as a whole: Peripheral blood was secured at the point of initial diagnosis, before any treatment.

The CDR3 is 14 amino acids. Deletions cut 8 bases from V and 1 base from J, with 14 bases between. Germline-derived CDR1 and CDR2 are LGHNT and FRNRAP. Template material for amplifying TCR beta CDR3 regions consisted of RNA transcripts. HTBI primers were used for first-round RT-PCR of the TCR CDR3. Using its own MiXCR run on the multiplex PCR reads, TCRdb lists one record per CDR3 protein. The table lists more than 550,000 distinct CDR3 sequences, roughly a sixth of them singletons. In this sample, this clonotype turned up a few times. The receptor's source is a man between 45 and 60 years old with Graves' hyperthyroidism. The sample was blood. The V gene is TRBV12-5, the J gene TRBJ1-1; D is undetermined. Here the CDR3 reads CASRLGQRNTEAFF. CDR3 DNA: TGTGCTAGTCGCTTAGGGCAGCGGAACACTGAAGCTTTCTTT.